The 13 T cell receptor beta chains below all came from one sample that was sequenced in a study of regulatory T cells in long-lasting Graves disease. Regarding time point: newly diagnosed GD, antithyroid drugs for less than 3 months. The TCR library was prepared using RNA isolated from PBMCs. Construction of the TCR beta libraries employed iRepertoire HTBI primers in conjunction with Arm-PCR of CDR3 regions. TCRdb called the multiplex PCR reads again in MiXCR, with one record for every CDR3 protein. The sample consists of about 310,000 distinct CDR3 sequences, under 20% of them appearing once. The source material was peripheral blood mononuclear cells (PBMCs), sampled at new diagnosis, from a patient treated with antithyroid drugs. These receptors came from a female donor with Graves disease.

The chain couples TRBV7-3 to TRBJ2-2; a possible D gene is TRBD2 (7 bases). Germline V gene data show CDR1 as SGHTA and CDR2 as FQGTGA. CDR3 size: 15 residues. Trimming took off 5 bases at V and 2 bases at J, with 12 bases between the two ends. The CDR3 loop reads CASSPTGGNTGELFF. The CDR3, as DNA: TGTGCCAGCAGCCCTACGGGGGGCAACACCGGGGAGCTGTTTTTT.

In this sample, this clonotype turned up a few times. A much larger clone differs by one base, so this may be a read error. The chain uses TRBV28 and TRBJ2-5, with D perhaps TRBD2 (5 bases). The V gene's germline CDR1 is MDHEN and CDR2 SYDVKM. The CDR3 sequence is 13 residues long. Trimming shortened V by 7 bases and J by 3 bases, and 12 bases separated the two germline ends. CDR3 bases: TGTGCCAGCACTCAGATTAGCGAAGAGACCCAGTACTTC. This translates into CASTQISEETQYF.

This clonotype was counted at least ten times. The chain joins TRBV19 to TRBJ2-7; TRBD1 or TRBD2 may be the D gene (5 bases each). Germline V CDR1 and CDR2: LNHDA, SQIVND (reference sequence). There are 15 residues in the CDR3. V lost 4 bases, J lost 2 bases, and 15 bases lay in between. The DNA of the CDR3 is TGTGCCAGTAGTACCTCATTTGGGACGCCCTACGAGCAGTACTTC. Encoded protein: CASSTSFGTPYEQYF.

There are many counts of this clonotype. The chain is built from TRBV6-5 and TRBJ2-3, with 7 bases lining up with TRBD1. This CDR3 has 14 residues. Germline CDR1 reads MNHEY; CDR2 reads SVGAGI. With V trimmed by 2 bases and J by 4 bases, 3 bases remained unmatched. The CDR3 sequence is CASSYNRGPDTQYF. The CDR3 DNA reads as TGTGCCAGCAGTTACAACAGGGGCCCAGATACGCAGTATTTT.

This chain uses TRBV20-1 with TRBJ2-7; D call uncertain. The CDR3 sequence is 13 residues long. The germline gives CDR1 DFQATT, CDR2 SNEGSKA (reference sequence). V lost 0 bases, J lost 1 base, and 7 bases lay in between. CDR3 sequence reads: CSARDPVSYEQYF. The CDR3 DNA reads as TGCAGTGCTAGAGATCCCGTTTCCTACGAGCAGTACTTC.

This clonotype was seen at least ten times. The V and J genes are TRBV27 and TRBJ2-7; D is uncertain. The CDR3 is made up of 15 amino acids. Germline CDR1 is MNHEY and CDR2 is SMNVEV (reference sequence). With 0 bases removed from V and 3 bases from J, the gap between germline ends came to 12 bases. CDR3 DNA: TGTGCCAGCAGTTTATCCTCAGCCGTCGGCTACGAGCAGTACTTC. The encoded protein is CASSLSSAVGYEQYF.

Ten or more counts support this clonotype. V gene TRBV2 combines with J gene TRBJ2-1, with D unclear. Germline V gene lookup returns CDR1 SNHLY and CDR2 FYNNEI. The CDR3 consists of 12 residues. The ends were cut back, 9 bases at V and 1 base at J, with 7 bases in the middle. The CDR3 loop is CASRVSYNEQFF. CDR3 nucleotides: TGTGCCAGTAGGGTATCCTACAATGAGCAGTTCTTC.

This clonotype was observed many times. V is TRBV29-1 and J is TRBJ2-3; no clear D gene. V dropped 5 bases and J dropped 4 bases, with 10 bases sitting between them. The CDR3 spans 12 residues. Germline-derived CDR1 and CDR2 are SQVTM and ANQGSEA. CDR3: CSVSDLPDTQYF. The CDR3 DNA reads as TGCAGCGTTTCGGACCTGCCAGATACGCAGTATTTT.

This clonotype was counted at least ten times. The CDR3 sequence is CAIRDIVGAEAFF. The CDR3 nucleotides read TGCGCCATCAGGGACATCGTGGGAGCGGAGGCTTTCTTT. The rearrangement uses TRBV4-1 and TRBJ1-1, with D possibly being TRBD1 (6 bases). The CDR3 contains 13 residues. Germline CDR1 reads MGHRA; CDR2 reads YSYEKL. Trimming removed 10 bases from V and 11 bases from J, with 23 bases in between.

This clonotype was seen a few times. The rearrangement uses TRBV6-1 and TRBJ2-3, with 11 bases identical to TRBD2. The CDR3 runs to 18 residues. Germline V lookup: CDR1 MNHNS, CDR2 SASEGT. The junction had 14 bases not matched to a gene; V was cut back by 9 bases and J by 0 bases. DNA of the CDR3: TGTGCCAGTAGAGAAGCCCAGGGACTAGCGGAGAGCACAGATACGCAGTATTTT. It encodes CASREAQGLAESTDTQYF.

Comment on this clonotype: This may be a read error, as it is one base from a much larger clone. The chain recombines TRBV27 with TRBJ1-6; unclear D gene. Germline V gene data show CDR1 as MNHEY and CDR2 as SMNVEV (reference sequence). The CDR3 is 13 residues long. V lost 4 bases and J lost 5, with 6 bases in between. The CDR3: CASSSDDNSPLHF. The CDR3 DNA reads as TGTGCCAGCAGTTCCGACGATAATTCACCCCTCCACTTT.

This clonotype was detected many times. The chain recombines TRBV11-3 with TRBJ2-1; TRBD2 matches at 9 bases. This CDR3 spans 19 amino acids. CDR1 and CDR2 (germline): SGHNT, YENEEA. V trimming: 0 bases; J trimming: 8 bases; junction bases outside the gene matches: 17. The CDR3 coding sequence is TGTGCCAGCAGCTTAGAGGGGTTGTGGGCGGGAGGGAAGTGGTATGAGCAGTTCTTC. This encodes CASSLEGLWAGGKWYEQFF.

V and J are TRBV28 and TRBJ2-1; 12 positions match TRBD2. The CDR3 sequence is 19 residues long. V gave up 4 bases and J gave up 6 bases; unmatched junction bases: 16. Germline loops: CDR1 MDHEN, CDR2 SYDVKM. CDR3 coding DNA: TGTGCCAGCAGTTATGCCAGGGGGCTAGCGGGAGGGCATCGCAATGAGCAGTTCTTC. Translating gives CASSYARGLAGGHRNEQFF.